The T cell receptor beta chain under discussion was sequenced for a study of blood T cell repertoires in COVID-19. Overall study: Sources were T cells, B-cell-depleted T cells, or PBMCs; the material itself was cDNA or gDNA.

Original analysis: Estimation of nucleated cell counts was performed using reference gene primer amplification. TCRdb's table, derived via immunoSEQ multiplex PCR, lists solely in-frame clones and lacks some. The DNA gave D and trimming, while V, J and clone size come from that table. This table holds around 250,000 clones, under 95% found once. CDR1 and CDR2 from the germline V gene are LGHNA and YNFKEQ. The J segment lost 5 bases and the V segment lost 0 bases, leaving 6 bases of the junction unmatched. The CDR3 consists of 15 residues. The chain uses TRBV4-2 and TRBJ2-5, with 7 nucleotides matching TRBD1. This receptor was taken from a man aged 35-49 years who had been exposed to COVID-19. Sequencing was performed on PBMCs or T cells enriched from blood (not recorded which). The CDR3 region is CASSQDLKGAETQYF. The CDR3 DNA follows: TGTGCCAGCAGCCAAGATCTTAAGGGGGCCGAGACCCAGTACTTC.